A single sample gave rise to the 29 T cell receptor beta chains below, sequenced in a study of OX40 agonist ivuxolimab in advanced cancers. The protocol was immunoSEQ multiplex PCR, while the TCRdb copy is restricted to in-frame clones and leaves out a portion. The repertoire holds some 84,000 clones, with 92% as singletons. Here the sequenced sample was CD4+ or CD8+ T cells sorted from blood, taken in a trial of the OX40 agonist ivuxolimab. Receptors were obtained from an adult with an advanced solid tumor such as melanoma, head and neck, liver or kidney cancer.

The genes are TRBV19 and TRBJ2-1; weak D call: TRBD2 (5 bases). The CDR3 runs 15 residues. CDR1 is LNHDA, CDR2 SQIVND, per germline (reference sequence). Trimming left V 5 bases short and J 4 bases short, with 15 bases between. DNA for the CDR3: TGTGCCAGTAGTTTCAACCTCGGAGGATACAATGAGCAGTTCTTC. It translates to CASSFNLGGYNEQFF.

This chain uses TRBV30 with TRBJ1-3; no clear D. V lost 0 bases and J 4 bases, leaving 10 bases between the germline ends. The germline CDR1 and CDR2 sequences are GTSNPN and SVGIG (reference sequence). CDR3 length equals 14 residues. CDR3 amino acids: CAWSVTDSGNTIYF. Here the CDR3 DNA reads TGTGCCTGGAGTGTAACTGATTCGGGAAACACCATATATTTT.

J is TRBJ1-2 and V is TRBV10-3, with a weak D call TRBD1 (6 bases). The V gene lost 0 bases and the J gene lost 6 bases, with 11 bases spanning the gap. CDR3 size: 14 residues. The V gene's germline CDR1 is ENHRY and CDR2 SYGVKD. CDR3 in amino acids: CAISESVQGDGYTF. CDR3 nucleotide sequence: TGTGCCATCAGTGAGTCGGTACAGGGCGATGGCTACACCTTC.

The CDR3 sequence is CASSFSPSRETQYF. CDR3 nucleotides: TGTGCCAGCAGCTTTTCACCGAGTAGGGAGACCCAGTACTTC. This chain joins TRBV7-8 and TRBJ2-5, with D uncertain. The germline V gene encodes CDR1 SGHVS and CDR2 FQNEAQ. Trimming pared 3 bases from V and 5 bases from J, leaving 13 bases between. The CDR3 totals 14 residues.

The CDR3 bases are TGTGCCAGCAGTTCCGCCATTGGGGGCGGCTATGGCTACACCTTC. It translates to CASSSAIGGGYGYTF. The chain joins TRBV27 to TRBJ1-2; TRBD1 might be the D (6 bases). This CDR3 has 15 amino acids. V was clipped by 4 bases and J by 4 bases, with 16 bases between them. Germline CDR1 MNHEY, CDR2 SMNVEV (reference sequence).

CDR3 DNA: TGTGCCAGCAGTTTAGGCAGGGTTGCCGAGCAGTACTTC. Its protein product is CASSLGRVAEQYF. The V and J genes are TRBV27 and TRBJ2-7, with a weak D call TRBD1 (5 bases). From germline, CDR1 is MNHEY and CDR2 SMNVEV (reference sequence). This CDR3 is built from 13 residues. Trimming cost V 2 bases and J 6 bases, with 11 bases left between them.

The chain employs TRBV5-4 and TRBJ2-7; D perhaps matches TRBD1 (7 bases). CDR1 SGHNT and CDR2 YYREEE come from the germline V gene (reference sequence). V was trimmed by 0 bases and J by 4 bases, leaving 11 bases between them. There are 14 residues in the CDR3. The DNA of the CDR3 is TGTGCCAGCAGCTTGGGACAGGGACTTTACGAGCAGTACTTC. It encodes CASSLGQGLYEQYF.

This sequence joins TRBV7-9 and TRBJ2-3; D is unclear. Per the germline V gene, CDR1 is SEHNR and CDR2 is FQNEAQ (reference sequence). Trimming removed 5 bases at V and 6 bases at J, with 9 bases between. This CDR3 has 12 residues. The CDR3 DNA sequence: TGTGCCAGCAGCCCTCGCCGGGATACGCAGTATTTT. Residues: CASSPRRDTQYF. Combining the CDR3 with reference TRBV7-9 and TRBJ2-3 gives the whole variable domain DTGVSQNPRHKITKRGQNVTFRCDPISEHNRLYWYRQTLGQGPEFLTYFQNEAQLEKSRLLSDRFSAERPKGSFSTLEIQRTEQGDSAMYLCASSPRRDTQYFGPGTRLTVL.

The chain links TRBV7-9 to TRBJ2-7, with D possibly being TRBD2 (5 bases). Per germline, CDR1 SEHNR and CDR2 FQNEAQ (reference sequence). The CDR3 is 13 residues long. V was cut by 6 bases and J by 0 bases, with 9 bases left in between. Here the CDR3 reads CASSRGHSYEQYF. The CDR3 DNA is TGTGCCAGCAGTCGCGGGCACTCCTACGAGCAGTACTTC.

The rearrangement joins TRBV18 to TRBJ2-7; no clear D gene. The CDR3 runs 13 residues. Trimming removed 4 bases from V and 1 base from J, with 8 bases in between. Germline CDR1 reads KGHSH; CDR2 reads LQKENI. CDR3 in DNA: TGTGCCAGCTCACAAGGACCGTCCTACGAGCAGTACTTC. It codes for CASSQGPSYEQYF. Complete variable domain (other parts from reference TRBV18 and TRBJ2-7): NAGVMQNPRHLVRRRGQEARLRCSPMKGHSHVYWYRQLPEEGLKFMVYLQKENIIDESGMPKERFSAEFPKEGPSILRIQQVVRGDSAAYFCASSQGPSYEQYFGPGTRLTVT.

J is TRBJ2-3 and V is TRBV27, with 7 bases matching TRBD2. In germline, CDR1 is MNHEY, CDR2 SMNVEV (reference sequence). The V segment lost 8 bases and the J segment 1 base; nucleotides outside the gene matches: 6. There are 14 residues in the CDR3. The CDR3 DNA reads TGTGCCAGCGGACTAGTGGGGGGCACAGATACGCAGTATTTT. This translates into CASGLVGGTDTQYF.

This sequence joins TRBV11-2 and TRBJ2-1; 9 nucleotides line up with TRBD1. In germline, CDR1 is SGHAT, CDR2 FQNNGV. This CDR3 region has 15 residues. V lost 3 bases and J lost 8; bases outside the gene matches: 8. The CDR3 loop reads CASSFPGTGIDEQFF. The CDR3 coding sequence is TGTGCCAGCAGCTTCCCCGGGACAGGGATCGATGAGCAGTTCTTC.

V usage is TRBV7-6 and J usage is TRBJ2-5; tentatively, D is TRBD1 or TRBD2 (5 bases each). Trimming shortened V by 5 bases and J by 5 bases, and 9 bases separated the two germline ends. This CDR3 is 12 amino acids long. Germline CDR1 reads SGHVS; CDR2 reads FNYEAQ. This CDR3 reads CASSQWGETQYF. As DNA, the CDR3 is TGTGCCAGCAGCCAGTGGGGGGAGACCCAGTACTTC.

J is TRBJ1-5 and V is TRBV10-3; D is unclear. Germline V gene lookup returns CDR1 ENHRY and CDR2 SYGVKD. Deletions cut 6 bases from V and 2 bases from J, with 11 bases between. The CDR3 is 14 residues long. The CDR3 region has the DNA TGTGCCATCAGCGCAGACATACGCAATCAGCCCCAGCATTTT. This sequence encodes CAISADIRNQPQHF.

V gene TRBV7-6 combines with J gene TRBJ2-2; 8 nucleotides match TRBD2. CDR1 and CDR2 from the germline V gene are SGHVS and FNYEAQ. CDR3 length equals 18 residues. V was clipped by 3 bases and J by 0 bases; unmatched bases: 9. The CDR3 loop is CASSFLVTGGPNTGELFF. The CDR3 coding sequence is TGTGCCAGCAGCTTCTTGGTGACGGGGGGGCCGAACACCGGGGAGCTGTTTTTT.

CDR3 sequence: CASSGGTDSNQPQHF. The CDR3 DNA sequence: TGTGCCAGCAGCGGAGGGACAGATAGCAATCAGCCCCAGCATTTT. The V call is TRBV7-8, the J call TRBJ1-5; TRBD1 agrees at 7 bases. Germline V gives CDR1 SGHVS, CDR2 FQNEAQ. The junction had 4 bases not matched to a gene; V was cut back by 5 bases and J by 0 bases. CDR3 length: 15 residues.

The chain joins TRBV4-1 to TRBJ2-3; TRBD2 matches at 12 bases. V shed 0 bases and J 4 bases; nucleotides not matched to a gene: 5. CDR1 and CDR2 (germline): MGHRA, YSYEKL. The CDR3 totals 17 residues. In nucleotides, the CDR3 is TGCGCCAGCAGCCAAGACCCTAGCGGGGGGGAGGCAGATACGCAGTATTTT. It translates to CASSQDPSGGEADTQYF.

CDR3: CASTPPDRGIYEQYF. The CDR3 DNA follows: TGTGCCAGCACCCCTCCGGACAGGGGTATCTACGAGCAGTACTTC. The chain recombines TRBV7-2 with TRBJ2-7; TRBD1 aligns across 9 bases. V lost 7 bases and J lost 3; bases outside the gene matches: 10. Germline V gives CDR1 SGHTA, CDR2 FQGNSA. The CDR3 sequence is 15 residues long.

This chain connects TRBV4-3 to TRBJ1-2, with 7 bases matching TRBD1. The CDR3 is made up of 14 amino acids. J gave up 6 bases and V 1 base, and 5 bases lay outside the gene matches. Looked up from germline, CDR1 is LGHNA and CDR2 is YSLEER. Here the CDR3 DNA reads TGCGCCAGCAGCCAAGCAGACAGGGTGGATGGCTACACCTTC. Translation: CASSQADRVDGYTF.

The J gene is TRBJ2-7, the V gene TRBV15; unclear D gene. Trimming pared 5 bases from V and 6 bases from J, leaving 8 bases between. The germline V gene has CDR1 LNHNV and CDR2 YYDKDF (reference sequence). The CDR3 has 11 amino acids. The CDR3 reads CATSEYAEQYF. CDR3 bases: TGTGCCACCAGCGAATATGCCGAGCAGTACTTC.

The rearrangement joins TRBV11-2 to TRBJ2-1; 10 bases are shared with TRBD2. The germline gives CDR1 SGHAT, CDR2 FQNNGV. CDR3 length: 17 residues. The junction had 13 bases not matched to a gene; V was cut back by 3 bases and J by 8 bases. The CDR3 region is CASSFFASGGALYEQFF. The CDR3 bases are TGTGCCAGCAGCTTTTTTGCGAGCGGGGGGGCCCTCTATGAGCAGTTCTTC.

This chain joins TRBV2 and TRBJ2-7; TRBD2 matches at 9 bases. This CDR3 has 16 amino acids. The germline gives CDR1 SNHLY, CDR2 FYNNEI. Unmatched junction bases numbered 5, after V lost 2 bases and J lost 0 bases. CDR3 in amino acids: CASSELAGVSSYEQYF. CDR3 DNA: TGTGCCAGCAGTGAATTAGCGGGGGTGAGCTCCTACGAGCAGTACTTC.

Here the CDR3 reads CASSLAPQGQETQYF. The CDR3 DNA reads TGTGCCAGCAGCTTAGCCCCTCAGGGCCAAGAGACCCAGTACTTC. The rearrangement joins TRBV7-9 to TRBJ2-5; D possibly corresponds to TRBD1 (5 bases). The germline V gene has CDR1 SEHNR and CDR2 FQNEAQ (reference sequence). The germline V and J ends were trimmed by 0 bases and 1 base, with 9 bases remaining between them. The CDR3 has 15 amino acids. Variable domain in full (rest from reference TRBV7-9 and TRBJ2-5): DTGVSQNPRHKITKRGQNVTFRCDPISEHNRLYWYRQTLGQGPEFLTYFQNEAQLEKSRLLSDRFSAERPKGSFSTLEIQRTEQGDSAMYLCASSLAPQGQETQYFGPGTRLLVL.

The chain employs TRBV4-3 and TRBJ1-5; D is perhaps TRBD1 (5 bases). The CDR3 is 15 amino acids. Trimming left V 4 bases short and J 4 bases short, with 14 bases between. Looked up from germline, CDR1 is LGHNA and CDR2 is YSLEER. This chain's CDR3 is CASSPGTGGNQPQHF. For the CDR3, the DNA is TGCGCCAGCAGCCCCGGGACGGGGGGGAATCAGCCCCAGCATTTT.

This rearrangement joins TRBV4-3 to TRBJ2-5; 9 positions agree with TRBD2. Trimming at V came to 0 bases and at J to 1 base, leaving 9 bases not matched to a gene. The CDR3 runs 18 residues. Germline lookup yields CDR1 LGHNA and CDR2 YSLEER. The CDR3 DNA sequence: TGCGCCAGCAGCCAAGATCGGGCGACTAGCGGCTCCCAAGAGACCCAGTACTTC. Translating it yields CASSQDRATSGSQETQYF.

The rearrangement uses TRBV6-5 and TRBJ2-1; D call uncertain. This CDR3 has 15 amino acids. The V and J ends lost 2 bases and 0 bases respectively, with 8 bases between them. The germline V gene has CDR1 MNHEY and CDR2 SVGAGI. The CDR3 reads CASSYGWSSYNEQFF. The CDR3 coding sequence is TGTGCCAGCAGTTACGGGTGGAGCTCCTACAATGAGCAGTTCTTC.

The rearrangement links TRBV5-6 to TRBJ2-3, with a weak D call TRBD2 (7 bases). Trimming stripped 2 bases from V and 0 bases from J, with 16 bases between. In germline, CDR1 is SGHDT, CDR2 YYEEEE. CDR3 length: 17 amino acids. The CDR3 coding sequence is TGTGCCAGCAGCTTCGGGACAAGCGGGGTCAGCACAGATACGCAGTATTTT. This sequence encodes CASSFGTSGVSTDTQYF.

V is TRBV7-9 and J is TRBJ2-1; 8 bases line up with TRBD2. CDR1 and CDR2 (germline): SEHNR, FQNEAQ (reference sequence). V was pared by 1 base and J by 4 bases, with 3 bases of the junction left unmatched. The CDR3 covers 15 residues. CDR3 region: CASSLGASGYNEQFF. In DNA form, the CDR3 reads TGTGCCAGCAGCTTAGGGGCTAGCGGGTACAATGAGCAGTTCTTC.

This clone was observed a few times. The chain couples TRBV7-9 to TRBJ2-6, with D hard to call. Trimming took off 1 base at V and 4 bases at J, with 5 bases between the two ends. The CDR3 runs 14 residues. CDR1 and CDR2 (germline): SEHNR, FQNEAQ (reference sequence). The CDR3 protein is CASSLVSGANVLTF. The DNA for the CDR3 is TGTGCCAGCAGCTTAGTATCCGGGGCCAACGTCCTGACTTTC.